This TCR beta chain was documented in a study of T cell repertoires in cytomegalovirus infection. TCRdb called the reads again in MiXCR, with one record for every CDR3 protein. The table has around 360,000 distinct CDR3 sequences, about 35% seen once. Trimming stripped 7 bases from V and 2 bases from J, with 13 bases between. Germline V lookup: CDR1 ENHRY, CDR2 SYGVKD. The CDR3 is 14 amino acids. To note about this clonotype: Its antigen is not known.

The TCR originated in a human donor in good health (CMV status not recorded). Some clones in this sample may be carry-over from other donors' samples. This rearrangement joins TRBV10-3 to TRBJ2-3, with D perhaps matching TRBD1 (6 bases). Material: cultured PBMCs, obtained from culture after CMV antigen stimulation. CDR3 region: CAIKQGALTDTQYF. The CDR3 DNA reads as TGTGCCATCAAACAGGGTGCCCTCACAGATACGCAGTATTTT.